The 26 T cell receptor beta chains below were found in one sample sequenced in a study of glioma-infiltrating T cells. The iRepertoire nested amplicon-rescue multiplex PCR amplified TCR alpha and beta CDR3s from RNA. TCRdb called the multiplex PCR reads again in MiXCR, with one record for every CDR3 protein. The profile shows over 120,000 distinct CDR3 sequences, more than 35% of them singletons. The sample comprised glioma tissue, nonneoplastic brain tissue, or PBMCs (not recorded which). These receptors originate from a human donor with low-grade glioma or glioblastoma, undergoing nonglioma brain surgery, or in good health (not recorded which).

This clonotype was observed at least ten times. The rearrangement links TRBV27 to TRBJ2-3, with 7 bases aligning to TRBD1. The CDR3 extends over 16 amino acids. The germline V gene encodes CDR1 MNHEY and CDR2 SMNVEV (reference sequence). After removal of 3 bases from V and 2 bases from J, the junction contained 8 bases not matched to a gene. The chain's CDR3 is CASSFRTGSHTDTQYF. DNA of the CDR3: TGTGCCAGCAGTTTCCGGACAGGAAGCCACACAGATACGCAGTATTTT.

The chain links TRBV4-1 to TRBJ1-1; no firm D call. The CDR3 runs 14 residues. Germline CDR1 MGHRA, CDR2 YSYEKL. The ends were cut back, 4 bases at V and 1 base at J, with 10 bases in the middle. The CDR3 sequence: CASSLRVGNTEAFF. CDR3 coding DNA: TGCGCCAGCAGCCTTCGCGTGGGGAACACTGAAGCTTTCTTT.

The chain links TRBV6-2 or TRBV6-3 to TRBJ2-1, with 11 bases identical to TRBD2. Trimming took 9 bases from V and 7 from J; bases not matched to a gene: 11. The CDR3 contains 15 residues. CDR1 and CDR2 from the germline V gene are MNHEY and SVGEGT. CDR3 nucleotides: TGTGCCAGGATCCTTAGCGGGGGGGCGAATAATGAGCAGTTCTTC. The encoded protein is CARILSGGANNEQFF.

This chain links TRBV20-1 with TRBJ2-7; D uncertain. The germline V and J ends were trimmed by 4 bases and 0 bases, with 10 bases remaining between them. The CDR3 length is 13 residues. The V gene's germline CDR1 is DFQATT and CDR2 SNEGSKA (reference sequence). The DNA of the CDR3 is TGCAGTGCTAATTCGGCGATCTCCTACGAGCAGTACTTC. It yields the protein CSANSAISYEQYF.

Regarding this clonotype: A junction boundary mismatches the germline segment, possibly from a read error. The gene calls are TRBV4-1 and TRBJ2-7; D is perhaps TRBD1 or TRBD2 (5 bases each). The length of the CDR3 is 14 residues. Germline V gene data show CDR1 as MGHRA and CDR2 as YSYEKL. The CDR3 region is CAGSQERGTYEQYF. DNA of the CDR3: TGCGCCGGCAGCCAAGAGAGGGGAACCTACGAGCAGTACTTC.

This clonotype occurred many times. The V and J genes are TRBV7-2 and TRBJ2-3; TRBD2 matches 8 bases. This CDR3 is 18 amino acids long. Per germline, CDR1 SGHTA and CDR2 FQGNSA. V lost 3 bases and J lost 1; bases outside the gene matches: 12. CDR3 DNA: TGTGCCAGCAGCTTTGGGCCCTGGGGGACTAGGGGCACAGATACGCAGTATTTT. Encoded protein: CASSFGPWGTRGTDTQYF.

Regarding this clonotype: The junction shows a germline mismatch at one end, possibly a read error. The CDR3 is CAGSTQGRGMNTEAFF. CDR3 DNA: TGTGCCGGCAGTACCCAGGGAAGGGGAATGAACACTGAAGCTTTCTTT. The V gene is TRBV6-6, the J gene TRBJ1-1; maybe TRBD1 (5 bases). CDR1 MNHNY and CDR2 SVGAGI come from the germline V gene (reference sequence). The CDR3 runs 16 residues.

The V call is TRBV20-1, the J call TRBJ1-5; 7 bases align to TRBD1. CDR3 length equals 14 residues. Trimming at V came to 8 bases and at J to 3 bases, leaving 10 bases not matched to a gene. Germline assignment: CDR1 DFQATT and CDR2 SNEGSKA (reference sequence). CDR3 in DNA: TGCAGTACAGGAGGGGGCCCTATCAATCAGCCCCAGCATTTT. It specifies CSTGGGPINQPQHF.

The V gene is TRBV20-1, the J gene TRBJ2-3, with 7 bases that match TRBD2. The V gene end was trimmed by 2 bases and the J gene end by 7 bases; junction bases not matched to a gene: 3. The CDR3 has 12 residues. Germline lookup yields CDR1 DFQATT and CDR2 SNEGSKA (reference sequence). The CDR3 bases are TGCAGTGCTAGACCTAGCGGATATACGCAGTATTTT. Protein: CSARPSGYTQYF.

The chain links TRBV6-2 or TRBV6-3 to TRBJ2-7; 12 bases align to TRBD2. The V gene end was trimmed by 7 bases and the J gene end by 6 bases; junction bases not matched to a gene: 7. The CDR3 runs to 14 residues. Germline V gene lookup returns CDR1 MNHEY and CDR2 SVGEGT. CDR3 in amino acids: CASTTPTSGSEQYF. CDR3 nucleotides: TGTGCCAGCACCACTCCGACTAGCGGGAGCGAGCAGTACTTC.

The chain has TRBV7-2 and TRBJ2-3; D gene uncertain. Trimming left V 0 bases short and J 0 bases short, with 7 bases between. The CDR3 spans 15 residues. Germline V gives CDR1 SGHTA, CDR2 FQGNSA. CDR3 nucleotides: TGTGCCAGCAGCTTAGCCCTAGACAGCACAGATACGCAGTATTTT. This codes for CASSLALDSTDTQYF.

This clonotype was counted a few times. The chain links TRBV7-2 to TRBJ2-7; D not resolved. The V end lost 2 bases, the J end lost 3 bases, and 8 bases lay between the germline ends. Germline V lookup: CDR1 SGHTA, CDR2 FQGNSA. The CDR3 sequence is 13 residues long. Written as DNA, the CDR3 is TGTGCCAGCAGCTTACACACCTACTACGAGCAGTACTTC. Translated, it gives CASSLHTYYEQYF.

The rearrangement links TRBV28 to TRBJ2-1, with D tentatively TRBD2 (7 bases). V lost 2 bases and J lost 7, with 15 bases in between. Germline CDR1 MDHEN, CDR2 SYDVKM. The CDR3 is made up of 15 amino acids. The CDR3 loop is CASSLNGGAKNEQFF. CDR3 DNA: TGTGCCAGCAGTTTAAATGGGGGGGCCAAAAATGAGCAGTTCTTC.

This clonotype has only one observation. The chain couples TRBV2 to TRBJ2-2; the match to TRBD2 covers 11 bases. Germline trimming cut 0 bases from V and 7 bases from J; bases unmatched to any gene: 13. This CDR3 spans 19 amino acids. Germline CDR1 reads SNHLY; CDR2 reads FYNNEI. The CDR3 DNA is TGTGCCAGCAGTGAAGCGCTTCCGCTAGCGGGAGGTCGGGGCGGGGAGCTGTTTTTT. This encodes CASSEALPLAGGRGGELFF.

DNA for the CDR3: TGTGCCAGCACTGAAGCCGGGACAGGGTTCTACAATGAGCAGTTCTTC. Protein: CASTEAGTGFYNEQFF. The chain combines TRBV6-2 or TRBV6-3 with TRBJ2-1; TRBD1 aligns across 9 bases. Germline V CDR1 and CDR2: MNHEY, SVGEGT. V was pared by 7 bases and J by 3 bases, with 10 bases of the junction left unmatched. This CDR3 spans 16 amino acids.

This clonotype was detected a few times. This chain connects TRBV6-1 to TRBJ2-7, with a tentative D call TRBD2 (5 bases). The CDR3 loop spans 13 amino acids. V gave up 5 bases and J gave up 3 bases, with 11 bases separating them. Germline CDR1 reads MNHNS; CDR2 reads SASEGT. CDR3 nucleotides: TGTGCCAGCAGTACTGGACTCTACTACGAGCAGTACTTC. Its translation is CASSTGLYYEQYF.

V is TRBV20-1 and J is TRBJ2-3, with 9 bases identical to TRBD2. CDR1 is DFQATT, CDR2 SNEGSKA, per germline (reference sequence). With 3 bases clipped from V and 2 bases from J, the junction kept 9 bases outside the gene matches. This CDR3 is built from 16 residues. Written as DNA, the CDR3 is TGCAGTGCTAGCGCCCTGACTAGCGGAAACACAGATACGCAGTATTTT. Translated, it gives CSASALTSGNTDTQYF.

This clonotype has at least ten counts. This rearrangement joins TRBV27 to TRBJ1-6; D remains ambiguous. The V end was cut by 5 bases, the J end by 15 bases, with 14 bases between. Germline CDR1 and CDR2: MNHEY and SMNVEV (reference sequence). This CDR3 is 12 amino acids long. DNA for the CDR3: TGTGCCAGCAGTGCGCCTTCCCGTCACCTCCACTTT. The encoded protein is CASSAPSRHLHF.

The CDR3 protein is CASSRQGAYNEQFF. The CDR3 DNA follows: TGTGCCAGCTCACGACAGGGGGCCTACAATGAGCAGTTCTTC. V is TRBV2 and J is TRBJ2-1; 9 bases are a match to TRBD1. Germline V gene data show CDR1 as SNHLY and CDR2 as FYNNEI. Unmatched junction bases numbered 4, after V lost 8 bases and J lost 2 bases. This CDR3 region has 14 residues.

This chain links TRBV9 with TRBJ1-1; 7 positions agree with TRBD1. The V and J ends lost 4 bases and 0 bases, in that order; junction bases with no gene match: 3. The CDR3 spans 14 residues. The germline CDR1 and CDR2 sequences are SGDLS and YYNGEE. CDR3 in amino acids: CASSRDSMNTEAFF. The CDR3 DNA is TGTGCCAGCAGCAGGGACAGCATGAACACTGAAGCTTTCTTT.

This clonotype was recorded only once. At one end the junction does not follow the germline gene, possibly because of a read error. The chain carries TRBV10-3 and TRBJ1-2; a weak D match, TRBD1 (5 bases). CDR1 ENHRY and CDR2 SYGVKD come from the germline V gene. This CDR3 is 13 amino acids long. CDR3 sequence reads: CAVSDGAVYGYTF. As DNA, the CDR3 is TGTGCCGTCAGTGACGGGGCTGTCTATGGCTACACCTTC.

The V call is TRBV6-5, the J call TRBJ2-7, with unresolved D. The CDR3 is made up of 13 amino acids. Germline CDR1 reads MNHEY; CDR2 reads SVGAGI. With 2 bases removed from V and 4 bases from J, the gap between germline ends came to 9 bases. CDR3 residues: CASSYEHLYEQYF. CDR3 nucleotide sequence: TGTGCCAGCAGTTACGAACACCTTTACGAGCAGTACTTC.

The chain is built from TRBV4-1 and TRBJ2-7; 10 bases fit TRBD1. The CDR3 extends over 15 amino acids. CDR1 MGHRA and CDR2 YSYEKL come from the germline V gene. V trimming: 2 bases; J trimming: 7 bases; junction bases outside the gene matches: 8. The CDR3 loop reads CASSQSTGGIREQYF. The CDR3 DNA reads as TGCGCCAGCAGCCAATCGACAGGGGGCATAAGGGAGCAGTACTTC.

This clonotype was counted at least ten times. CDR3 sequence reads: CASSYSIHEQYF. The CDR3 DNA follows: TGTGCCAGCAGTTACTCGATTCACGAGCAGTACTTC. The gene calls are TRBV6-2 or TRBV6-3 and TRBJ2-7, with D unclear. The germline CDR1 and CDR2 sequences are MNHEY and SVGEGT. There are 12 residues in the CDR3. V lost 0 bases and J lost 5, with 5 bases in between.

CDR3 region: CASSLNGGGDQYF. CDR3 nucleotide sequence: TGTGCCAGCAGTTTAAACGGCGGAGGCGATCAGTACTTC. The chain employs TRBV6-2 or TRBV6-3 and TRBJ2-7, with D perhaps matching TRBD2 (5 bases). The length of the CDR3 is 13 residues. Trimming took 4 bases from V and 10 from J, leaving 17 bases between them. From germline, CDR1 is MNHEY and CDR2 SVGEGT.

V usage is TRBV15 and J usage is TRBJ1-5; maybe TRBD1 (5 bases). Germline V gene sequence: CDR1 LNHNV, CDR2 YYDKDF (reference sequence). Trimming left V 4 bases short and J 4 bases short, with 8 bases between. This CDR3 is 13 amino acids long. The DNA of the CDR3 is TGTGCCACCAGCATGGGGCCGAATCAGCCCCAGCATTTT. Translated: CATSMGPNQPQHF.